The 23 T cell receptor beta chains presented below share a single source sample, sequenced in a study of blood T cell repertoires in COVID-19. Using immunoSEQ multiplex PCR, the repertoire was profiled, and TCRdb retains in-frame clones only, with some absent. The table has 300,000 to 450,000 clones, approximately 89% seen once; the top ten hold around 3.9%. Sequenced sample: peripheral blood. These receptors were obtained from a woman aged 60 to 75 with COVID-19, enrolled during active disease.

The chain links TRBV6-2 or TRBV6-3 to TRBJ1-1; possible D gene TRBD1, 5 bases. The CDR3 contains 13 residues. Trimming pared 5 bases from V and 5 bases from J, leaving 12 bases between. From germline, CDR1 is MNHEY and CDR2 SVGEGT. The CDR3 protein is CASSQGRWTEAFF. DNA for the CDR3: TGTGCCAGCAGTCAGGGCCGCTGGACTGAAGCTTTCTTT.

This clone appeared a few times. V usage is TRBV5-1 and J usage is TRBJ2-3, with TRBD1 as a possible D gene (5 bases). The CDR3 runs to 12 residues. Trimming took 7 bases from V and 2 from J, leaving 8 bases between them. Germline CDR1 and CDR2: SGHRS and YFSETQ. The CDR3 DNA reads TGCGCCAGCGGGGCCTCCACAGATACGCAGTATTTT. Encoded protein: CASGASTDTQYF. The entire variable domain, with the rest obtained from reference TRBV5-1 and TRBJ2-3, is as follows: KAGVTQTPRYLIKTRGQQVTLSCSPISGHRSVSWYQQTPGQGLQFLFEYFSETQRNKGNFPGRFSGRQFSNSRSEMNVSTLELGDSALYLCASGASTDTQYFGPGTRLTVL.

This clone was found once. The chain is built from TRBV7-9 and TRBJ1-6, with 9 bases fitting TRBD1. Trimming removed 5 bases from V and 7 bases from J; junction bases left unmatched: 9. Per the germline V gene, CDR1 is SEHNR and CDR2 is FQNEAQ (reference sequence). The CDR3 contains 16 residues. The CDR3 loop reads CASSPTGTGSNSPLHF. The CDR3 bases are TGTGCCAGCAGCCCAACCGGGACAGGGAGCAATTCACCCCTCCACTTT.

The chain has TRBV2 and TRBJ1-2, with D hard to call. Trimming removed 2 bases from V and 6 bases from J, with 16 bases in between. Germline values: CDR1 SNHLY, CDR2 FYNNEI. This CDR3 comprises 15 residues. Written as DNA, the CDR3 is TGTGCCAGCAGTGAACGGGAGACCGTAACTCATGGCTACACCTTC. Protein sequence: CASSERETVTHGYTF. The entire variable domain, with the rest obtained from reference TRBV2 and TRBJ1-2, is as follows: EPEVTQTPSHQVTQMGQEVILRCVPISNHLYFYWYRQILGQKVEFLVSFYNNEISEKSEIFDDQFSVERPDGSNFTLKIRSTKLEDSAMYFCASSERETVTHGYTFGSGTRLTVV.

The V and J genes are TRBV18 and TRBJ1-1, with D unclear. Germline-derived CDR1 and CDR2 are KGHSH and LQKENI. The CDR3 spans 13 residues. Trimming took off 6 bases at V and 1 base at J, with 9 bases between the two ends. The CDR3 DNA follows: TGTGCCAGCTCTCACGGGGAGAACACTGAAGCTTTCTTT. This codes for CASSHGENTEAFF. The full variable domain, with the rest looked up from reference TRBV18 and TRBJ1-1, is NAGVMQNPRHLVRRRGQEARLRCSPMKGHSHVYWYRQLPEEGLKFMVYLQKENIIDESGMPKERFSAEFPKEGPSILRIQQVVRGDSAAYFCASSHGENTEAFFGQGTRLTVV.

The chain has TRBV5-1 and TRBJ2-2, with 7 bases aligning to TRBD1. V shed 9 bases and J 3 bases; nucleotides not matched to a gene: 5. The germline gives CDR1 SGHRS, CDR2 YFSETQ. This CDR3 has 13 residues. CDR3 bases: TGCGCCACACAGGGGTTCGACACCGGGGAGCTGTTTTTT. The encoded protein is CATQGFDTGELFF. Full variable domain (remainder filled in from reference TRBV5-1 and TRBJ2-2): KAGVTQTPRYLIKTRGQQVTLSCSPISGHRSVSWYQQTPGQGLQFLFEYFSETQRNKGNFPGRFSGRQFSNSRSEMNVSTLELGDSALYLCATQGFDTGELFFGEGSRLTVL.

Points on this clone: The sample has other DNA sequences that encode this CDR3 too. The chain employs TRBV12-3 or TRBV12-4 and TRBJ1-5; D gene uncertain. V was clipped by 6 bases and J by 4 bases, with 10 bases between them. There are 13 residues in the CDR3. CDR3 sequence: CASSPGGNQPQHF. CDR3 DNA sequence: TGTGCCAGCAGCCCCGGAGGGAATCAGCCCCAGCATTTT.

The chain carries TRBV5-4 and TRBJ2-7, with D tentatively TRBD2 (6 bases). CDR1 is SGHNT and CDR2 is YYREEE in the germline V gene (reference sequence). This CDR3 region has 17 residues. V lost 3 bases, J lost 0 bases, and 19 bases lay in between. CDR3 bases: TGTGCCAGCAGCTCCGGGGACCGACGGGGGAGCTCCTACGAGCAGTACTTC. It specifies CASSSGDRRGSSYEQYF.

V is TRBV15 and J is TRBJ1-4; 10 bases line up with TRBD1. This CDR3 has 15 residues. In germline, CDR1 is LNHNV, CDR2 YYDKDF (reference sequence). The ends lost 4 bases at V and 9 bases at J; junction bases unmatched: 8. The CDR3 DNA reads TGTGCCACCAGCACAAGACAGGGGGCGCATAAAAAACTGTTTTTT. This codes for CATSTRQGAHKKLFF.

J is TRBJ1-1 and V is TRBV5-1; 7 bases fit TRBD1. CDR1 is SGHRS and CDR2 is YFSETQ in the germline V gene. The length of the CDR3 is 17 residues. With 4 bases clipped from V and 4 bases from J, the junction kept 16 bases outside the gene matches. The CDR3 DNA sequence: TGCGCCAGCAGCAGCAGACAGGGCGAGGCGGGTTCCACTGAAGCTTTCTTT. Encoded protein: CASSSRQGEAGSTEAFF.

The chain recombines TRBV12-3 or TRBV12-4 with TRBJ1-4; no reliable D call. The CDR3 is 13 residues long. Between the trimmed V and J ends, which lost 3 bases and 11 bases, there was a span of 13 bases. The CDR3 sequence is CASSFFAGRKLFF. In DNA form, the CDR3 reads TGTGCCAGCAGTTTTTTCGCGGGGAGGAAACTGTTTTTT.

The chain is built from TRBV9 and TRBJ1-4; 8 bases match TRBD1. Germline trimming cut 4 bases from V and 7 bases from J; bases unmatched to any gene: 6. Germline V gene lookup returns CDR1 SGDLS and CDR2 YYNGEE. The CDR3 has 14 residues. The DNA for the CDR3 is TGTGCCAGCAGCCCAGGGGGCTTAAGTGAAAAACTGTTTTTT. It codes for CASSPGGLSEKLFF.

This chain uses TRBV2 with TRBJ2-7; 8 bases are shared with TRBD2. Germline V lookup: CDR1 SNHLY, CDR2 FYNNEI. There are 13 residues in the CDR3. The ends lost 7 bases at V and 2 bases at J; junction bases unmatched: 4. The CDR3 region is CASIPGGTYEQYF. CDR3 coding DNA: TGTGCCAGCATACCGGGGGGGACCTACGAGCAGTACTTC.

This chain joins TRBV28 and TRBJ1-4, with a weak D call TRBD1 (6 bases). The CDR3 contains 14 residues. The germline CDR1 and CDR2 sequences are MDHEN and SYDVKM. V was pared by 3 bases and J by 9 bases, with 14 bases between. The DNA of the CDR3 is TGTGCCAGCAGTTTTACGGGGGGCAGGAAAAAACTGTTTTTT. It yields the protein CASSFTGGRKKLFF.

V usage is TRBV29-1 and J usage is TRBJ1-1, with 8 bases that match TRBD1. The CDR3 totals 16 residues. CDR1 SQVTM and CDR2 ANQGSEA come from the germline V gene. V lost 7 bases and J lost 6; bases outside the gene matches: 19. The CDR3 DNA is TGCAGCGCCGCCGGCCGGGGACAGGCGCTAGTAGCTGAAGCTTTCTTT. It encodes CSAAGRGQALVAEAFF.

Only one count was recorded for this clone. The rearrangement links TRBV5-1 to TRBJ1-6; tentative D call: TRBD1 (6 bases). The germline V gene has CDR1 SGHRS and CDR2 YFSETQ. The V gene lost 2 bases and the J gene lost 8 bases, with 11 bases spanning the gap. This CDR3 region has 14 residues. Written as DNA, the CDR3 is TGCGCCAGCAGCTTCGGGACAAGCGATTCACCCCTCCACTTT. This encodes CASSFGTSDSPLHF.

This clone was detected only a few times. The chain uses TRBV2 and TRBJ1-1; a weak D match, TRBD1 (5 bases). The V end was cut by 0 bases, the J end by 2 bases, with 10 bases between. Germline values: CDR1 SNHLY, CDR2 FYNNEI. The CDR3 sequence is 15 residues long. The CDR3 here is CASSEAGRRNTEAFF. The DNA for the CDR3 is TGTGCCAGCAGTGAAGCGGGGCGGCGAAACACTGAAGCTTTCTTT.

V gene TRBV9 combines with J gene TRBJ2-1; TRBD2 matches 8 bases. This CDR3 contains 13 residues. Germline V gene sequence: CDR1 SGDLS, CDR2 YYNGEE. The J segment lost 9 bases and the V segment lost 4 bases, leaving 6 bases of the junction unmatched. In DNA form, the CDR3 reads TGTGCCAGCAGCCGCGGGGGGCCGGGTGAGCAGTTCTTC. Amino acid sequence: CASSRGGPGEQFF.

The CDR3 DNA sequence: TGTGCCGCCCGACAGGGGGCGCGAGAAAAACTGTTTTTT. It encodes CAARQGAREKLFF. This chain connects TRBV6-5 to TRBJ1-4; 10 bases line up with TRBD1. The CDR3 has 13 amino acids. Trimming cost V 11 bases and J 8 bases; bases outside gene matches: 8. Looked up from germline, CDR1 is MNHEY and CDR2 is SVGAGI.

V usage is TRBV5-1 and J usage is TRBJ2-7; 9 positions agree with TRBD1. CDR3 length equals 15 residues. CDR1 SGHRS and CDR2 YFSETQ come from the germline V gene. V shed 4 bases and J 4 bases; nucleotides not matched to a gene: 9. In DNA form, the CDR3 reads TGCGCCAGCAGCCCGGGACAGGGATGGAGGTACGAGCAGTACTTC. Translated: CASSPGQGWRYEQYF.

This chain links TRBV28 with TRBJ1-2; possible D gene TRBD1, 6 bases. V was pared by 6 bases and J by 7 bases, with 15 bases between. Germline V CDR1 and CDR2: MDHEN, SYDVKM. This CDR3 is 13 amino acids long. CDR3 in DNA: TGTGCCAGCAGGACCCCAGGGGAGGGTGGCTACACCTTC. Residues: CASRTPGEGGYTF.

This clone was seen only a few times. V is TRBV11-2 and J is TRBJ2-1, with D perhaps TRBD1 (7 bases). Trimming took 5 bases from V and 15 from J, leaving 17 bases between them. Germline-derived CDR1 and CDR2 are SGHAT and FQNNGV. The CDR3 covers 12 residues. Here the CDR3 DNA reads TGTGCCAGCAGCCCCGGAGGGGGCAGGGTGTTCTTC. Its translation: CASSPGGGRVFF.

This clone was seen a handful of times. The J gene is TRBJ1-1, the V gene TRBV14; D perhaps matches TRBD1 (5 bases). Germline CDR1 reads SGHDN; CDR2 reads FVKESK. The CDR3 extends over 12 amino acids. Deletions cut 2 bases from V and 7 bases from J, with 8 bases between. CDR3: CASSQQGFEAFF. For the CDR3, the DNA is TGTGCCAGCAGCCAACAGGGATTTGAAGCTTTCTTT.